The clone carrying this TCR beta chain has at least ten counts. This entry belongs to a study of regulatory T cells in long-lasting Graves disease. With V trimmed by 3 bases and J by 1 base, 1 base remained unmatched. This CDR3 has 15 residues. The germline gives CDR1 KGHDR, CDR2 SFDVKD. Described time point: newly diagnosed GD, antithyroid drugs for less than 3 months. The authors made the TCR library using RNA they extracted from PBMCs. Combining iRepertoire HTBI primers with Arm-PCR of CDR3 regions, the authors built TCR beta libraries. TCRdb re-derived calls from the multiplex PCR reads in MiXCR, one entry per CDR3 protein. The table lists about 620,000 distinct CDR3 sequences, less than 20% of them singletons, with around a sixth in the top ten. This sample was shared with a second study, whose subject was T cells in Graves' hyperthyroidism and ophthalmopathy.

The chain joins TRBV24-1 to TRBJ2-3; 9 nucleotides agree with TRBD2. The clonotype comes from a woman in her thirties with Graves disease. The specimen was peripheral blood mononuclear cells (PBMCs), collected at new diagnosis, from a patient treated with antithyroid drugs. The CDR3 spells CATSDTSGRTDTQYF. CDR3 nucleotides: TGTGCCACCAGTGATACTAGCGGGCGCACAGATACGCAGTATTTT.